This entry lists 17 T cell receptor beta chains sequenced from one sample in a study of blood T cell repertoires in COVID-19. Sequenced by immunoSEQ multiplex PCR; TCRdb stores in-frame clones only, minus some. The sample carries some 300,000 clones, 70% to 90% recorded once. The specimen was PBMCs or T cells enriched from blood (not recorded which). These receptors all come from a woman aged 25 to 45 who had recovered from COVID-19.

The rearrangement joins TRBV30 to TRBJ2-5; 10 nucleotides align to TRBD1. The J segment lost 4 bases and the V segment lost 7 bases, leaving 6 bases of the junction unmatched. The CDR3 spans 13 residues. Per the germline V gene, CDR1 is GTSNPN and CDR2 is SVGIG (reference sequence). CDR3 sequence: CASDRGRTETQYF. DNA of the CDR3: TGTGCCTCCGACAGGGGGCGCACAGAGACCCAGTACTTC. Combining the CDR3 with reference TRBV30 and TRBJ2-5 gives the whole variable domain SQTIHQWPATLVQPVGSPLSLECTVEGTSNPNLYWYRQAAGRGLQLLFYSVGIGQISSEVPQNLSASRPQDRQFILSSKKLLLSDSGFYLCASDRGRTETQYFGPGTRLLVL.

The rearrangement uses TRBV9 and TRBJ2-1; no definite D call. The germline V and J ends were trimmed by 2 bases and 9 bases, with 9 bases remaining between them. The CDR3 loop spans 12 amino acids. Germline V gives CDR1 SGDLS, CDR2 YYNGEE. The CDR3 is CASSVSPREQFF. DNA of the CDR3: TGTGCCAGCAGCGTCAGTCCCCGTGAGCAGTTCTTC.

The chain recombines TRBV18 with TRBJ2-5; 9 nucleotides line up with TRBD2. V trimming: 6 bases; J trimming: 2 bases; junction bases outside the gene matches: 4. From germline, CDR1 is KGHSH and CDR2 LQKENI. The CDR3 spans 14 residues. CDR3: CASSSAGGQETQYF. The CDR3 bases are TGTGCCAGCTCGTCAGCGGGGGGTCAAGAGACCCAGTACTTC.

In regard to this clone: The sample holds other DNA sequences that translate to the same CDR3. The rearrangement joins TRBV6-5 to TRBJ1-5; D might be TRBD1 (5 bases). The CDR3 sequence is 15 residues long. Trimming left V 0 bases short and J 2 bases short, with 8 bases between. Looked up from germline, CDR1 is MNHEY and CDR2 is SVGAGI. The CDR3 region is CASSYSEGGNQPQHF. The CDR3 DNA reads TGTGCCAGCAGTTACTCGGAAGGGGGCAATCAGCCCCAGCATTTT.

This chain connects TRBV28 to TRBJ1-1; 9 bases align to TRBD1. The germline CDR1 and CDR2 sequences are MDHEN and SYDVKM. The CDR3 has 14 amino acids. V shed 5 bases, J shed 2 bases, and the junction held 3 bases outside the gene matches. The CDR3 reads CASSTGQGNTEAFF. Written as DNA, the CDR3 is TGTGCCAGCAGTACGGGACAGGGCAACACTGAAGCTTTCTTT.

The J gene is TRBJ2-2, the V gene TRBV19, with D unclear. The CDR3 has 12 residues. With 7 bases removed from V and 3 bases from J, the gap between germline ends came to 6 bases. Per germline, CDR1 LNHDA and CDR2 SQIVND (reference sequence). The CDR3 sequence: CASIHHTGELFF. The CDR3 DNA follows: TGTGCCAGTATTCATCACACCGGGGAGCTGTTTTTT.

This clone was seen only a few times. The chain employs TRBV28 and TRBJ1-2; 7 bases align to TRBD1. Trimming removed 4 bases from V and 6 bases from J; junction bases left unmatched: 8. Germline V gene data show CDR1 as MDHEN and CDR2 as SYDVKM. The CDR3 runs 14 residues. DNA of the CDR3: TGTGCCAGCAGTTCACCCGGGACAGCCGATGGCTACACCTTC. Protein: CASSSPGTADGYTF.

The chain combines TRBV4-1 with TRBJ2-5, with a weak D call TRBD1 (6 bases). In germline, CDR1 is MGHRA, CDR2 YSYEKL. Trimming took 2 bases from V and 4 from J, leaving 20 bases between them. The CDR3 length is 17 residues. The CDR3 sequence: CASSQPWTETKGETQYF. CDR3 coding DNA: TGCGCCAGCAGCCAACCCTGGACAGAAACTAAAGGAGAGACCCAGTACTTC.

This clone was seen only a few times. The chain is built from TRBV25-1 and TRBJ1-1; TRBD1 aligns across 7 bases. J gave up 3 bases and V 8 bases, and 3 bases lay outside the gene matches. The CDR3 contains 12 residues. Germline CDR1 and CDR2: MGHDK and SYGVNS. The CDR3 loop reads CASGQGDTEAFF. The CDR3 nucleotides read TGTGCCAGCGGCCAGGGGGACACTGAAGCTTTCTTT.

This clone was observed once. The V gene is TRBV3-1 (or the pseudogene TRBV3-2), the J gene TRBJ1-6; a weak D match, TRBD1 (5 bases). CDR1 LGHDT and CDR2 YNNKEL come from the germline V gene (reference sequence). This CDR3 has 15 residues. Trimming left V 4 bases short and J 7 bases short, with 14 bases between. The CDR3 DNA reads TGTGCCAGCAGCCTAGACGGGGGTGGGAATTCACCCCTCCACTTT. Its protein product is CASSLDGGGNSPLHF.

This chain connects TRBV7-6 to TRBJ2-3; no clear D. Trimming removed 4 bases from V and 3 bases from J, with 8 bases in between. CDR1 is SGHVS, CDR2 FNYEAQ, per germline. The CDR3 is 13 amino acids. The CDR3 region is CASSSYWTDTQYF. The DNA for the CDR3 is TGTGCCAGCAGCTCTTACTGGACAGATACGCAGTATTTT.

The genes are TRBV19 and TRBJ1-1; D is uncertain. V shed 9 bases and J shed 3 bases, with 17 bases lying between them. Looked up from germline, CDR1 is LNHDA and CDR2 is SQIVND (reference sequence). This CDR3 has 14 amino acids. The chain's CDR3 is CASRPRASDTEAFF. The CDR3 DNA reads TGTGCCAGCCGCCCCAGAGCGTCGGACACTGAAGCTTTCTTT.

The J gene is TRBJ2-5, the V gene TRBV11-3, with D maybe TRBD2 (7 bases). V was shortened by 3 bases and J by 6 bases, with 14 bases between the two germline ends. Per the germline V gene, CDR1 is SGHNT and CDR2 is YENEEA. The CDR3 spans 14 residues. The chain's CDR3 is CASSLGGPVQTQYF. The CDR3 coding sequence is TGTGCCAGCAGCTTGGGGGGGCCCGTTCAGACCCAGTACTTC.

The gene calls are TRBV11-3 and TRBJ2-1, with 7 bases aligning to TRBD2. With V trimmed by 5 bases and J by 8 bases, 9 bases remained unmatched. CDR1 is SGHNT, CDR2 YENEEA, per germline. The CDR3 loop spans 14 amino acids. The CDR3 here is CASSLQAGRDEQFF. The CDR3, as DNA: TGTGCCAGCAGCCTCCAGGCAGGGAGGGATGAGCAGTTCTTC. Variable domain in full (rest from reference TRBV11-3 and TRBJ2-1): EAGVVQSPRYKIIEKKQPVAFWCNPISGHNTLYWYLQNLGQGPELLIRYENEEAVDDSQLPKDRFSAERLKGVDSTLKIQPAELGDSAVYLCASSLQAGRDEQFFGPGTRLTVL.

The CDR3 is CADSLSASYGYTF. The CDR3 DNA reads as TGTGCCGACAGCTTGTCAGCAAGCTATGGCTACACCTTC. The chain employs TRBV2 and TRBJ1-2; TRBD1 might be the D (5 bases). Trimming removed 11 bases from V and 4 bases from J, with 17 bases in between. Germline CDR1 is SNHLY and CDR2 is FYNNEI. CDR3 length: 13 residues.

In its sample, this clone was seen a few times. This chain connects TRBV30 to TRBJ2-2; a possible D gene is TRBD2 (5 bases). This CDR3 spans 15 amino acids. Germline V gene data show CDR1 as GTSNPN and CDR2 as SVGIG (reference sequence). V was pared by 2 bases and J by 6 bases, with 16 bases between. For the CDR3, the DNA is TGTGCCTGGAGTCCCTCCCTGACTAAGCCCGGGGAGCTGTTTTTT. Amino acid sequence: CAWSPSLTKPGELFF.

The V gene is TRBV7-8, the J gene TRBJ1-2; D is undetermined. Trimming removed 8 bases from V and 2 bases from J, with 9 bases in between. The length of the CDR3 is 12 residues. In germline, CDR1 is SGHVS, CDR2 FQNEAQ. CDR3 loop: CASHSSNYGYTF. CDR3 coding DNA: TGTGCCAGCCACTCCTCAAACTATGGCTACACCTTC.